This entry lists 10 T cell receptor beta chains sequenced from one sample in a study of read filtering for tumor transcriptome and immune sequencing (dated by TCRdb to 2018 to 2020). The data were produced on an Illumina HiSeq 4000. TCR libraries were constructed from 350 to 400 ng RNA using the Immunoverse kit, and molecular barcoded adaptors covering alpha/delta and beta/gamma chains were employed. TCRdb handled the public reads itself, with Q25 trimming in fastp and clone calling in MiXCR, and kept productive beta chains. Each entry is one CDR3 protein sequence, shown with its most common DNA and genes. The sample contains roughly 27,000 distinct CDR3 sequences, under 15% of them found a single time. The ten most abundant clones make up about 41% of the sample. Sequencing was carried out using a population of CD138-negative cells sorted from bone marrow. The sample's cell subset or site label, in plain terms: bone marrow mononuclear cells depleted of CD138+ plasma/myeloma cells by negative magnetic selection. The receptors originated from a donor aged 40 or over with multiple myeloma.

This clonotype has at least ten counts. The CDR3 reads CASSSLLAETYNEQFF. CDR3 DNA: TGTGCCAGCAGTAGTTTGCTAGCGGAAACTTACAATGAGCAGTTCTTC. The V gene is TRBV6-2 or TRBV6-3, the J gene TRBJ2-1, with 7 bases lining up with TRBD2. This CDR3 contains 16 residues. The ends lost 5 bases at V and 4 bases at J; junction bases unmatched: 11. Germline-derived CDR1 and CDR2 are MNHEY and SVGEGT.

On this clonotype: A much larger clone lies a single base off, so this may be a read error. The final CDR3 position lacks the conserved phenylalanine or tryptophan, pointing to a likely read error. J is TRBJ2-7 and V is TRBV7-9; 10 bases line up with TRBD1. V lost 2 bases, J lost 2 bases, and 12 bases stayed unmatched. Germline assignment: CDR1 SEHNR and CDR2 FQNEAQ (reference sequence). CDR3 size: 18 residues. The chain's CDR3 is CASSLNEGTGAFTYEQYL. CDR3 DNA: TGTGCCAGCAGCTTAAATGAAGGGACAGGGGCCTTCACCTACGAGCAGTACCTC.

This clonotype was seen at least ten times. This chain joins TRBV11-2 and TRBJ2-1; maybe TRBD1 (6 bases). From germline, CDR1 is SGHAT and CDR2 FQNNGV. V lost 4 bases, J lost 6 bases, and 13 bases lay in between. The CDR3 covers 14 residues. Written as DNA, the CDR3 is TGTGCCAGCAGCTCGGCAGGGGCGGGCAATGAGCAGTTCTTC. Its translation: CASSSAGAGNEQFF. The full variable domain, rest sourced from reference TRBV11-2 and TRBJ2-1, is EAGVAQSPRYKIIEKRQSVAFWCNPISGHATLYWYQQILGQGPKLLIQFQNNGVVDDSQLPKDRFSAERLKGVDSTLKIQPAKLEDSAVYLCASSSAGAGNEQFFGPGTRLTVL.

This clonotype occurred a few times. This likely traces to a read error, being one base from a far larger clone. This sequence joins TRBV7-2 and TRBJ2-7; D gene ambiguous. The CDR3 runs to 13 residues. CDR1 is SGHTA, CDR2 FQGNSA, per germline. CDR3 sequence: CPSSLANPWEQYF. CDR3 in DNA: TGTCCCAGCAGCTTAGCAAACCCGTGGGAGCAGTACTTC.

This clonotype came up many times. This CDR3 reads CARSFRGPYEQYF. CDR3 nucleotide sequence: TGTGCCAGAAGCTTCAGAGGTCCCTACGAGCAGTACTTC. The rearrangement uses TRBV5-3 and TRBJ2-7; D is unresolved. TRBV5-3 is identified as an open reading frame with a role that is uncertain. CDR3 length: 13 residues. With 2 bases removed from V and 2 bases from J, the gap between germline ends came to 8 bases.

This clonotype has a count of ten or more. V and J are TRBV29-1 and TRBJ2-7, with TRBD2 matching over 7 bases. This CDR3 comprises 15 residues. V shed 0 bases and J 7 bases; nucleotides not matched to a gene: 12. The V gene's germline CDR1 is SQVTM and CDR2 ANQGSEA. DNA of the CDR3: TGCAGCGTTGAAGATGGGGCAGGGAGGGAGTTTGAGCAGTACTTC. Amino acids: CSVEDGAGREFEQYF.

This clonotype was counted ten times or more. This chain joins TRBV7-2 and TRBJ1-2; a possible D gene is TRBD1 (5 bases). V gave up 2 bases and J gave up 1 base, with 14 bases separating them. The germline V gene encodes CDR1 SGHTA and CDR2 FQGNSA. The CDR3 has 16 residues. CDR3 in DNA: TGTGCCAGCAGCTTACAAGCGCCAGGGTTTAACTATGGCTACACCTTC. This encodes CASSLQAPGFNYGYTF.

This clonotype was detected only a few times. The junction departs from the called germline gene at one end, perhaps through a read error. This chain uses TRBV6-5 with TRBJ2-2; 9 nucleotides align to TRBD2. The CDR3 has 15 amino acids. Germline CDR1 MNHEY, CDR2 SVGAGI. The CDR3 is CAGRPTSGNTGELFF. The CDR3 DNA follows: TGTGCCGGCAGGCCGACTAGCGGTAACACCGGGGAGCTGTTTTTT.

Many counts were recorded for this clonotype. This chain joins TRBV20-1 and TRBJ2-1; 7 positions match TRBD2. The CDR3 contains 14 residues. In germline, CDR1 is DFQATT, CDR2 SNEGSKA (reference sequence). Trimming took 3 bases from V and 2 from J; bases not matched to a gene: 4. The CDR3 protein is CSASAGEAYNEQFF. Written as DNA, the CDR3 is TGCAGTGCTAGTGCGGGAGAGGCCTACAATGAGCAGTTCTTC.

This clonotype occurred many times. The CDR3 nucleotides read TGTGCCAGCAGTGCGGCCAGGGGAAATCAGCCCCAGCATTTT. It is translated as CASSAARGNQPQHF. The rearrangement links TRBV28 to TRBJ1-5; D is possibly TRBD1 (6 bases). The V gene lost 5 bases and the J gene lost 4 bases, with 12 bases spanning the gap. Germline assignment: CDR1 MDHEN and CDR2 SYDVKM. The CDR3 contains 14 residues.